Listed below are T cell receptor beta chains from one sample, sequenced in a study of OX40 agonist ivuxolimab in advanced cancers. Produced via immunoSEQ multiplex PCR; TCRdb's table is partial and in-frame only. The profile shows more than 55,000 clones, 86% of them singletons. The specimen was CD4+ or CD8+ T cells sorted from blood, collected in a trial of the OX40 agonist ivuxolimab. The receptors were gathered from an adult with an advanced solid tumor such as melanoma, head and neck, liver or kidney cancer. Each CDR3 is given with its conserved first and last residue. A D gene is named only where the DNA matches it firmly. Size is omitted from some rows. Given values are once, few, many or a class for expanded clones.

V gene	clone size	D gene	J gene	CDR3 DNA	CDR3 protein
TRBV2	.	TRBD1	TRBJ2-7	TGTGCCAGCAGTCTGGACAGGGGTATAGCCTACGAGCAGTACTTC	CASSLDRGIAYEQYF
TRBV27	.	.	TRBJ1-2	TGTGCCAGCAGTTTCCGGGGCGGTCGGGGAGAAACGGGTGGCTACACCTTC	CASSFRGGRGETGGYTF
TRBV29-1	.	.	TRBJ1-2	TGCAGCGTTGGGGTAGGGCAGGGCCAGGACTACACCTTC	CSVGVGQGQDYTF
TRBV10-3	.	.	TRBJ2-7	TGTGCCATCAGTGAGTCCCAGGGCCGCAACGAGCAGTACTTC	CAISESQGRNEQYF
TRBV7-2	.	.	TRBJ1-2	TGTGCCAGCAGCTTAGGAGGACAGTTCTCAAAGTGGGGCTACACCTTC	CASSLGGQFSKWGYTF
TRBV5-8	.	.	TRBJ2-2	TGTGCCAGCAGCCGGGGCCCTGGGACCGGGGAGCTGTTTTTT	CASSRGPGTGELFF
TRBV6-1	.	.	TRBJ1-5	TGTGCCAGCAGTGAATGGGACACCGTTAGCAATCAGCCCCAGCATTTT	CASSEWDTVSNQPQHF
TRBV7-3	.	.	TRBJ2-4	TGTGCCAGCAGCCCAGGACAGCTCCGAGGGGACATTCAGTACTTC	CASSPGQLRGDIQYF
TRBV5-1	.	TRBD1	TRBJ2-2	TGCGCCAGCAGTCCCGACAGGGACACCGGGGAGCTGTTTTTT	CASSPDRDTGELFF
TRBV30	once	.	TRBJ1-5	TGTGCCTGGAGCCCCAAAGGTAATCAGCCCCAGCATTTT	CAWSPKGNQPQHF
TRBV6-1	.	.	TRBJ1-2	TGTGCCAGCAGCGACGGATCCGGGACACTCTATGGCTACACCTTC	CASSDGSGTLYGYTF
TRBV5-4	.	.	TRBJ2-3	TGTGCCAGCAGCTTGCAGCTACTAGATACGCAGTATTTT	CASSLQLLDTQYF
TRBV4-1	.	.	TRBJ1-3	TGCGCCAGCAGCCAAGATGGGAACAGGGTCGGAACCACCATATATTTT	CASSQDGNRVGTTIYF
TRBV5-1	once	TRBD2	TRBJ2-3	TGCGCCAGCAGCTTGCAAGACCCTAGCGGGGGAACAGATACGCAGTATTTT	CASSLQDPSGGTDTQYF
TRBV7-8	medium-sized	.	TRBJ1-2	TGTGCCAGCAGCTCGGCCTCCCTCCAGGACTATGGCTACACCTTC	CASSSASLQDYGYTF
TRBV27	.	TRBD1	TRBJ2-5	TGTGCCAGCAGTTTATCGTGGAAGGGGGCGCGGGAGACCCAGTACTTC	CASSLSWKGARETQYF
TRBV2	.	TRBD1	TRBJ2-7	TGTGCCAGCAGAGGACAGGGAGGATCCTACGAGCAGTACTTC	CASRGQGGSYEQYF
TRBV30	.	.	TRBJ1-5	TGTGCCTTCTCAGGTAGCAATCAGCCCCAGCATTTT	CAFSGSNQPQHF
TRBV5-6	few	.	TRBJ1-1	TGTGCCAGCAGCTCGTACCCGGGCCCTCCGGGTGGCACTGAAGCTTTCTTT	CASSSYPGPPGGTEAFF
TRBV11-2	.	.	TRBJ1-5	TGTGCCAGCAGCTTAGAGGCGGGACCGGGGACCCAGCATTTT	CASSLEAGPGTQHF
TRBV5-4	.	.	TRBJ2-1	TGTGCCAGCAGCTTGGGGCGGGGACACTACAATGAGCAGTTCTTC	CASSLGRGHYNEQFF
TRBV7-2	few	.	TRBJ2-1	TGTGCCAGCAGCCCCGATCGCCCACTCGTGACCCCGGGAAATGAGCAGTTCTTC	CASSPDRPLVTPGNEQFF
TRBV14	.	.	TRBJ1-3	TGTGCCAGCAGCCAAGCAGCCCTCTTCCAGGGCACCATATATTTT	CASSQAALFQGTIYF
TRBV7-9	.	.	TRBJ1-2	TGTGCCAGCAGCTTAATGGGCCCCTCCCCCTATGGCTACACCTTC	CASSLMGPSPYGYTF
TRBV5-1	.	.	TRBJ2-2	TGCGCCAGCAGCTTGGTCGGGGGGCATAACACCGGGGAGCTGTTTTTT	CASSLVGGHNTGELFF
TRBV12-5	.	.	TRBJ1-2	TGTGCTAGTGGTTTGCCCCCCAATGGCTACACCTTC	CASGLPPNGYTF
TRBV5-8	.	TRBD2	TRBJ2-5	TGTGCCAGCAGCTTGGAAGCGGGGGATCCCCAAGAGACCCAGTACTTC	CASSLEAGDPQETQYF
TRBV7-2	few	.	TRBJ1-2	TGTGCCAGCAGCTTAGGGGGGCATGGCTACACCTTC	CASSLGGHGYTF
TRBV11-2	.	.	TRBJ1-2	TGTGCCAGCAGCTCTCGGGGGCTAGATACCTTC	CASSSRGLDTF
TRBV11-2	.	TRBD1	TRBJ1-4	TGTGCCAGCAGCTTAACAGGGGGCAGTGAAAAACTGTTTTTT	CASSLTGGSEKLFF
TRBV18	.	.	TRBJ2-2	TGTGCCAGCTCACCAAACAGGGACACCGGGGAGCTGTTTTTT	CASSPNRDTGELFF
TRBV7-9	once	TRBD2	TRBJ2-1	TGTGCCAGCAGACGAACGACTAGCGGGGTGAATGAGCAGTTCTTC	CASRRTTSGVNEQFF
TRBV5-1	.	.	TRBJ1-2	TGCGCCAGCAGCTTAGGCAGGGAAGAAGGCTACACCTTC	CASSLGREEGYTF
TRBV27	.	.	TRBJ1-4	TGTGCCAGCAGTTTATCGCCCGGTGGTGGGGCGGGGATTCAAAGAAAACTGTTTTTT	CASSLSPGGGAGIQRKLFF
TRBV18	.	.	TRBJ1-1	TGTGCCAGCTCACCGAGCACTGAAGCTTTCTTT	CASSPSTEAFF
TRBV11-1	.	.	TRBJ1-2	TGTGCCAGCAGCATCTCGGACGTTGGCTATGGCTACACCTTC	CASSISDVGYGYTF
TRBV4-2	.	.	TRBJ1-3	TGTGCCAGCAGCCAAGACACCTCTGGAAACACCATATATTTT	CASSQDTSGNTIYF
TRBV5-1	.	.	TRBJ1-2	TGCGCCAGCAGCGATACGGGACACCTCAACTATGGCTACACCTTC	CASSDTGHLNYGYTF
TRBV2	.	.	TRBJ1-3	TGTGCCAGCAACCAGGACGCTGCTTCTGGAAACACCATATATTTT	CASNQDAASGNTIYF
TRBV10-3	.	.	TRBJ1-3	TGTGCCATCAGGGACTACGGAAACACCATATATTTT	CAIRDYGNTIYF
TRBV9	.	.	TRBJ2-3	TGTGCCAGCAGCGTAGAGCCAGGAAGGGAGGATACGCAGTATTTT	CASSVEPGREDTQYF
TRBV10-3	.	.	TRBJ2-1	TGTGCCATCAGTGATTCAGGGTCGGCGAGGAATGAGCAGTTCTTC	CAISDSGSARNEQFF
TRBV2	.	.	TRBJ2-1	TGTGCCAGCAGTGAAGAGCCGAATGAGCAGTTCTTC	CASSEEPNEQFF
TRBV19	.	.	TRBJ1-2	TGTGCCAGTAGTTTCTCGGGAGACTATGGCTACACCTTC	CASSFSGDYGYTF
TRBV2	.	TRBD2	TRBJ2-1	TGTGCCAGCAGCCCCGGACTAGCGGGGGGGAACAATGAGCAGTTCTTC	CASSPGLAGGNNEQFF
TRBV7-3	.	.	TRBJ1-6	TGTGCCAGCAGCTTAAATATGGTATCACCCCTCCACTTT	CASSLNMVSPLHF
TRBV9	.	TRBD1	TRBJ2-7	TGTGCCAGCAGCTGGGACAGTACCTCCTACGAGCAGTACTTC	CASSWDSTSYEQYF
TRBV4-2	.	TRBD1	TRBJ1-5	TGTGCCAGCAGCCAAGAGACAGGGGGCGTTCAGCCCCAGCATTTT	CASSQETGGVQPQHF
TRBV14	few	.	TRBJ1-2	TGTGCCAGCAGCCCCGGGCGGGGTCATGGCTACACCTTC	CASSPGRGHGYTF
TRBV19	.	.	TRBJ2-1	TGTGCCAGTAGGGAGAGGAGGGGAGTAGGAACCTACAATGAGCAGTTCTTC	CASRERRGVGTYNEQFF
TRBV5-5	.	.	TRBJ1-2	TGTGCCAGCAGCTTGACAGACAGCCTGGGGTATGGCTACACCTTC	CASSLTDSLGYGYTF
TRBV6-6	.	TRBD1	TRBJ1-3	TGTGCCAGCAGTTACCGGGACAGGGTTTTTGGAAACACCATATATTTT	CASSYRDRVFGNTIYF
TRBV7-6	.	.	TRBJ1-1	TGTGCCAGCAGCATCGACAGCCGGGTATGGGGGGCTGAAGCTTTCTTT	CASSIDSRVWGAEAFF
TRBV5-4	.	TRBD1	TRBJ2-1	TGTGCCTGGAGCGGACAGGGCTACAATGAGCAGTTCTTC	CAWSGQGYNEQFF
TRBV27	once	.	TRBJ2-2	TGTGCCAGCATCCTCGAGGGGCCCCCCGGGGAGCTGTTTTTT	CASILEGPPGELFF